This is a list of T cell receptor beta chains from one sample in a study of CD8 T cells in Susac syndrome. TCRdb analysed the immunoSEQ multiplex PCR reads with MiXCR anew, one entry per CDR3 protein. The data show some 220,000 distinct CDR3 sequences, 95% seen once. The sequencing sample was made of CD4+ T cells from PBMCs. The receptors were sampled from a human donor with multiple sclerosis. The conserved cysteine and the conserved F or W are not part of the CDR3 here.

TRBV3-1	ASSDYAGNTIY
TRBV29-1	SVEAPGWGETQY
TRBV29-1	SFRGRAPGEQF
TRBV27	ASSLSGAQGNYGYT
TRBV20-1	SVTYESPSYEQY
TRBV4-2	ASSQVGGIHTEAF
TRBV2	ASREDLGGEQY
TRBV18	ASSPPYGGDTQY
TRBV25-1	ASSDPGTSLEV
TRBV5-6	ASSLWGWNEQF
TRBV10-3	AISEGGWASGYT
TRBV20-1	SAREVGRRTDTQY
TRBV13	ASSLGRRETQY
TRBV5-1	ASSLVGTSVGYGYT